The entry that follows covers one TCR beta chain sequence. Relying on iRepertoire HTBI primers and Arm-PCR of CDR3 regions, the team built TCR beta libraries. TCRdb processed the multiplex PCR reads anew with MiXCR; each CDR3 protein has one entry. Of roughly 520,000 distinct CDR3 sequences listed, approximately 12% are singletons. The time point is: newly diagnosed GD, antithyroid drugs for less than 3 months. Preparation of the TCR library used RNA extracted from PBMCs. This specimen comes from a study of regulatory T cells in long-lasting Graves disease. The overall study: Recently diagnosed Graves' patients had received antithyroid drugs for under 3 months.

V lost 5 bases and J 1 base, leaving 11 bases between the germline ends. This CDR3 comprises 14 residues. Germline CDR1 and CDR2: SGHRS and YFSETQ. This sample was shared with a second study, whose subject was T cells in Graves' hyperthyroidism and ophthalmopathy. As that study records: Researchers ran a first-round RT-PCR on the TCR CDR3 using the HTBI primer set.

The TCR was taken from a woman in her 30s with Graves disease. The chain employs TRBV5-1 and TRBJ2-3; unclear D gene. The source was peripheral blood mononuclear cells (PBMCs), collected at new diagnosis, from a patient treated with antithyroid drugs. Written as DNA, the CDR3 is TGCGCCAGCAGACCCTCCGAGGGCACAGATACGCAGTATTTT. It is translated as CASRPSEGTDTQYF.